This T cell receptor beta chain was obtained from a study of CD8 T cells in Susac syndrome. TCR beta was sequenced from blood CD8+ and CD4+ T cells. Patients with stable or active relapsing-remitting disease, all of them treatment-naive, made up the multiple sclerosis controls. In its sample, this clonotype was seen a few times. Random hexamers served to reverse transcribe about 0.5 to 1 ug RNA. The immunoSEQ assay covered 54 Vbeta and 13 Jbeta segments for CDR3. TCRdb processed the immunoSEQ multiplex PCR reads anew with MiXCR; each CDR3 protein has one entry. The table shows under 350,000 distinct CDR3 sequences, with 92% occurring only once. Trimming left V 8 bases short and J 4 bases short, with 8 bases between. CDR1 and CDR2 (germline): SGHVS, FQNEAQ. The CDR3 extends over 11 amino acids.

The specimen was CD4+ T cells from PBMCs. The receptor's source is a human donor with multiple sclerosis. The chain has TRBV7-8 and TRBJ1-1; D remains ambiguous. Here the CDR3 reads CASRGGTEAFF. CDR3 in DNA: TGTGCCAGCCGGGGAGGCACTGAAGCTTTCTTT.